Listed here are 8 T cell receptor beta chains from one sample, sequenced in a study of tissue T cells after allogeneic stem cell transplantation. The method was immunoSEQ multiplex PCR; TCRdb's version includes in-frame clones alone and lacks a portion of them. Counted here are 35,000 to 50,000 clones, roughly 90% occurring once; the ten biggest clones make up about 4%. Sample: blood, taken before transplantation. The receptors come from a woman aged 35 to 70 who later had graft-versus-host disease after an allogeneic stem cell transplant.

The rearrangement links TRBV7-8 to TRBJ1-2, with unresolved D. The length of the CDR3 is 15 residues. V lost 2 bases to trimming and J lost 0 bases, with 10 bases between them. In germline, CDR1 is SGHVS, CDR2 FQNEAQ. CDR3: CASSLNFEANYGYTF. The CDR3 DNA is TGTGCCAGCAGCTTAAATTTTGAGGCTAACTATGGCTACACCTTC.

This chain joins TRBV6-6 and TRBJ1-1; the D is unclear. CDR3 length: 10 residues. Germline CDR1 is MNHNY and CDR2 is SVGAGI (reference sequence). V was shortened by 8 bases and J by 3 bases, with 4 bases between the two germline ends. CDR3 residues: CASFYTEAFF. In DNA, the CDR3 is TGTGCCAGCTTTTACACTGAAGCTTTCTTT.

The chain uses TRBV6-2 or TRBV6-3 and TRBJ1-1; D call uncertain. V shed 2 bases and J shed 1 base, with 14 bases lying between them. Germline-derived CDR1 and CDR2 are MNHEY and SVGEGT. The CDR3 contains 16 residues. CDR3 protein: CASSYPSGGPNTEAFF. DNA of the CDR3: TGTGCCAGCAGTTACCCGTCGGGCGGCCCGAACACTGAAGCTTTCTTT.

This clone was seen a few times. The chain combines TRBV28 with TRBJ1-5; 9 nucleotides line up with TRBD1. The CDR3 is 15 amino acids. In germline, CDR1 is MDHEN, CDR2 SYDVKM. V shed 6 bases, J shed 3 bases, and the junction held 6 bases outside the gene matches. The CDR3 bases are TGTGCCAGCAGATCACAGGGGGCGCACAATCAGCCCCAGCATTTT. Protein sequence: CASRSQGAHNQPQHF.

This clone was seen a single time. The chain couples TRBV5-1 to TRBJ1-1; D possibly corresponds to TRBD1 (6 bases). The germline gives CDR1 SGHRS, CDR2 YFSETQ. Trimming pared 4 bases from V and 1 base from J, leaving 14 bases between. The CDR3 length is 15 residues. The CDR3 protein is CASSPGQTSNTEAFF. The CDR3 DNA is TGCGCCAGCAGCCCTGGACAGACATCGAACACTGAAGCTTTCTTT.

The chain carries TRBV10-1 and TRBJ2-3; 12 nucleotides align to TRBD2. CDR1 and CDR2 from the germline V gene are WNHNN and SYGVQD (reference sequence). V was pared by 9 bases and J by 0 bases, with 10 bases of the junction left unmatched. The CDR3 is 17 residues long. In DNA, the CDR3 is TGCGCCAGGTCCGGACTAGCGGGAAGGGTTAGCACAGATACGCAGTATTTT. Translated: CARSGLAGRVSTDTQYF.

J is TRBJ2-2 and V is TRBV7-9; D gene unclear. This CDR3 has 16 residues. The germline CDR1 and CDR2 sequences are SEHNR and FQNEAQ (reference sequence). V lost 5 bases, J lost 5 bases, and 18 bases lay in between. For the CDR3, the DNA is TGTGCCAGCAGCGAAGCACAGTACACCACAACCGGGGAGCTGTTTTTT. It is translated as CASSEAQYTTTGELFF.

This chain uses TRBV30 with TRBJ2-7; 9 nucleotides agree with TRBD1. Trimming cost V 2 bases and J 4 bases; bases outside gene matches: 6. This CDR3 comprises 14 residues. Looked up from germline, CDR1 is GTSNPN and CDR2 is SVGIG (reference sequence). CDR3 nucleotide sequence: TGTGCCTGGAGTTCCGGGACAGGGTTTTACGAGCAGTACTTC. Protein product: CAWSSGTGFYEQYF.